This T cell receptor (beta chain) was observed in a study of blood T cell repertoires in COVID-19. After removal of 4 bases from V and 4 bases from J, the junction contained 6 bases not matched to a gene. Germline V lookup: CDR1 LNHDA, CDR2 SQIVND (reference sequence). The CDR3 is 15 residues long. Here immunoSEQ multiplex PCR was the method, and the copy in TCRdb shows in-frame clones only, minus some. The table shows 160,000 or so clones, with 75% to 90% occurring only once. The chain recombines TRBV19 with TRBJ2-7; 11 bases line up with TRBD1. This TCR was sampled from a woman aged 60 to 75 who had recovered from COVID-19. Sample: PBMCs or T cells enriched from blood (not recorded which). The CDR3, as DNA: TGTGCCAGTAGTAGAACCGGGACAGGGGGTTACGAGCAGTACTTC. It specifies CASSRTGTGGYEQYF.